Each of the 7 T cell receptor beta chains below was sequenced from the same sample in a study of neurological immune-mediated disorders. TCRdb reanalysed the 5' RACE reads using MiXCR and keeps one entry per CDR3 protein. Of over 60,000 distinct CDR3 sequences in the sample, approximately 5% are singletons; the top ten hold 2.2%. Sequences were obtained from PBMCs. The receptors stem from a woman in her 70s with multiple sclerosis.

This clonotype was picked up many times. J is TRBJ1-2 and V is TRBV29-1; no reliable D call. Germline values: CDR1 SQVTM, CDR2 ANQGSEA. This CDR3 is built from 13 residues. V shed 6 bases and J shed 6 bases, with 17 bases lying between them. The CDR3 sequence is CSVTPAARNGYTF. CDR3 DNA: TGCAGCGTCACTCCCGCAGCTAGAAATGGCTACACCTTC.

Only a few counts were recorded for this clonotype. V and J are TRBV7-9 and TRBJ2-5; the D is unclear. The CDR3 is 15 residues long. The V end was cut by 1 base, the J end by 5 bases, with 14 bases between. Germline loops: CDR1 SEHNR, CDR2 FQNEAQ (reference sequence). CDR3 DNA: TGTGCCAGCAGCTTAGGAAGTGCCAAAGGGGAGACCCAGTACTTC. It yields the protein CASSLGSAKGETQYF.

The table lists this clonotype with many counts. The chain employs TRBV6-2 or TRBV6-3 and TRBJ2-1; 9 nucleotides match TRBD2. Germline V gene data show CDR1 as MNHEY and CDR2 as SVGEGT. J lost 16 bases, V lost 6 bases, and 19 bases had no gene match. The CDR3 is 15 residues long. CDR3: CASSEPGLARSREFF. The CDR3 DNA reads TGTGCCAGCAGCGAACCGGGACTAGCCCGCAGCAGAGAATTCTTC.

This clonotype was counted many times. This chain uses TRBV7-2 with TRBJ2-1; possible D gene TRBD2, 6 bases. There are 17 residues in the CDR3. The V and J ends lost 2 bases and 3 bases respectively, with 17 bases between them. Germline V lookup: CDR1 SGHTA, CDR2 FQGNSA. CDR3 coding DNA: TGTGCCAGCAGCTTATCCCTTACGGGAGCCGTCTACAATGAGCAGTTCTTC. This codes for CASSLSLTGAVYNEQFF.

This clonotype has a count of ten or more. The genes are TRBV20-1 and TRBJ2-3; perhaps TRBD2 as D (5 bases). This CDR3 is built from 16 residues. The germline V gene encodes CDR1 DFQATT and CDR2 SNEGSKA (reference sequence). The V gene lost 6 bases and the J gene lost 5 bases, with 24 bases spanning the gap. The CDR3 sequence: CSAPPFGSRGKDTQYF. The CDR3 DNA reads TGCAGTGCGCCCCCTTTTGGGAGCCGGGGTAAAGATACGCAGTATTTT.

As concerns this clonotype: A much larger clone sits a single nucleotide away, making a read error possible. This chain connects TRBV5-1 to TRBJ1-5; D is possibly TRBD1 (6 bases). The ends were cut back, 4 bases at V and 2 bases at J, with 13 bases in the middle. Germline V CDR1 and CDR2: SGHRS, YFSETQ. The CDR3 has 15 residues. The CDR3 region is CASSKQGYGNQPQHF. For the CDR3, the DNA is TGCGCCAGCAGCAAACAGGGCTACGGCAATCAGCCCCAGCATTTT.

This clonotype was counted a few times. DNA of the CDR3: TGTGCCAGCAGTTTATCCGGGACAGGGTATGGAAATGAGCAGTTCTTC. Residues: CASSLSGTGYGNEQFF. The genes are TRBV27 and TRBJ2-1; TRBD1 agrees at 9 bases. V lost 0 bases, J lost 7 bases, and 7 bases stayed unmatched. The CDR3 covers 16 residues. Germline V gene data show CDR1 as MNHEY and CDR2 as SMNVEV (reference sequence).